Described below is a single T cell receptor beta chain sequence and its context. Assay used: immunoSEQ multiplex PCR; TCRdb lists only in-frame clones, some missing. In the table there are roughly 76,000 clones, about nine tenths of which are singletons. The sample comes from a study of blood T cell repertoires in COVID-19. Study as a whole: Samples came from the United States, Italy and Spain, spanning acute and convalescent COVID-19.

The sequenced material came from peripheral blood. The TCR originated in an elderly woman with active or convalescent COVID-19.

Written as DNA, the CDR3 is TGTGCCAGCAGTGAATCTCTCGGGGTTGCAACTAATGAAAAACTGTTTTTT. Protein: CASSESLGVATNEKLFF. The chain uses TRBV25-1 and TRBJ1-4; D gene unclear. CDR3 size: 17 residues. Per germline, CDR1 MGHDK and CDR2 SYGVNS. Trimming pared 1 base from V and 0 bases from J, leaving 12 bases between. Looking up the rest from reference TRBV25-1 and TRBJ1-4 gives the full variable domain: EADIYQTPRYLVIGTGKKITLECSQTMGHDKMYWYQQDPGMELHLIHYSYGVNSTEKGDLSSESTVSRIRTEHFPLTLESARPSHTSQYLCASSESLGVATNEKLFFGSGTQLSVL.